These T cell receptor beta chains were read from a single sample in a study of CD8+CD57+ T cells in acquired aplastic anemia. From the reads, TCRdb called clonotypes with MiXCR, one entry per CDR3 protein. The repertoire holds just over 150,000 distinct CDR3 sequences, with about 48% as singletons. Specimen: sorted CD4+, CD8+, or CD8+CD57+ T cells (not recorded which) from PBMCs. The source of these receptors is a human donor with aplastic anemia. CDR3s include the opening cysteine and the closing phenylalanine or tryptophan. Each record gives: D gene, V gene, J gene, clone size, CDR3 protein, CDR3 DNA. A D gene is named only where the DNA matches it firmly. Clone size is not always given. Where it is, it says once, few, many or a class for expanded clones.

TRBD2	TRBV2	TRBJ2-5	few	CASSVGGGSQETQYF	TGTGCCAGCAGTGTGGGCGGGGGGTCCCAAGAGACCCAGTACTTC
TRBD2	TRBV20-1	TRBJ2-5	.	CSARGEAGDQETQYF	TGCAGTGCTAGAGGAGAAGCGGGGGACCAAGAGACCCAGTACTTC
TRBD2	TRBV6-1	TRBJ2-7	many	CASRLLAGVGYEQYF	TGTGCCAGCAGACTACTAGCGGGAGTTGGGTACGAGCAGTACTTC
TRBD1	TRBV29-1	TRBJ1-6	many	CSVRQGESPLHF	TGCAGCGTTCGGCAGGGGGAATCACCCCTCCACTTT
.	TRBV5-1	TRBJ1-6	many	CASSLARAGSPLHF	TGCGCCAGCAGCTTGGCTCGGGCGGGGTCACCCCTCCACTTT
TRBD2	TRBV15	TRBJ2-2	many	CATSRDRAGELTGELFF	TGTGCCACCAGCAGAGATCGGGCGGGAGAGCTCACCGGGGAGCTGTTTTTT
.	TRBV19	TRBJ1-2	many	CASSFGGSGYTF	TGTGCCAGTAGTTTCGGGGGATCGGGCTACACCTTC
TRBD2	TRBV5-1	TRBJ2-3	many	CASSLARGYGLAGVGDTQYF	TGCGCCAGCAGCTTGGCCCGGGGATATGGGCTAGCGGGAGTCGGGGATACGCAGTATTTT
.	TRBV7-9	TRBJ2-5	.	CASSLMPTAQETQYF	TGTGCCAGCAGCTTAATGCCGACAGCACAAGAGACCCAGTACTTC
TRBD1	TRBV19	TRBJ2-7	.	CASSLPGQGRHEQYF	TGTGCCAGTAGTCTCCCGGGACAGGGGAGGCACGAGCAGTACTTC
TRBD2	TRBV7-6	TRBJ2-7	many	CASSLVSSGRVDEQYF	TGTGCCAGCAGCTTAGTGTCTAGCGGGAGGGTCGACGAGCAGTACTTC
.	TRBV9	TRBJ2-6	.	CASSSQGANVLTF	TGTGCCAGCAGCTCACAAGGGGCCAACGTCCTGACTTTC
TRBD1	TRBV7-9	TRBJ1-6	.	CASSSGGPLHF	TGTGCCAGCAGCTCAGGGGGACCCCTCCACTTT
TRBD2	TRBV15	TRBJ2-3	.	CATFSGGSTDTQYF	TGTGCCACCTTTAGCGGGGGGAGCACAGATACGCAGTATTTT
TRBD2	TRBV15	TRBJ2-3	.	CATSRGLAGVGDTQYF	TGTGCCACCAGCAGAGGGCTAGCGGGGGTGGGGGATACGCAGTATTTT
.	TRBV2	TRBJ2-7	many	CASSETQADEQYF	TGTGCCAGCAGTGAAACACAAGCTGACGAGCAGTACTTC
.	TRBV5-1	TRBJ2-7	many	CASSSPGSSYEQYF	TGCGCCAGCAGTTCCCCAGGGAGCTCCTACGAGCAGTACTTC
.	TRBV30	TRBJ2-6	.	CAWSVGANVLAF	TGTGCCTGGTCGGTTGGGGCCAACGTCCTGGCTTTC
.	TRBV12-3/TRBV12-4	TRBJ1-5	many	CASSLRGYVQPQHF	TGTGCCAGCAGTTTGAGGGGGTACGTTCAGCCCCAGCATTTT
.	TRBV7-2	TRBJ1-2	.	CASSPIGGGYTF	TGTGCCAGCAGTCCTATCGGGGGTGGCTACACCTTC
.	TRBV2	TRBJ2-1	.	CASSERTVYNEQFF	TGTGCCAGCAGTGAACGGACGGTATACAATGAGCAGTTCTTC
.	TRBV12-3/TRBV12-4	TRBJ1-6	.	CASSDGQTSTIHF	TGTGCCAGCTCGGACGGGCAAACCTCGACCATCCACTTT
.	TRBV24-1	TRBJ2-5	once	CATSDSRGLVETQYF	TGTGCCACCAGTGATTCGAGGGGATTGGTAGAGACCCAGTACTTC
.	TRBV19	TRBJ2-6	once	CASRPWGSGANVLTF	TGTGCCAGTAGGCCTTGGGGCTCTGGGGCCAACGTCCTGACTTTC
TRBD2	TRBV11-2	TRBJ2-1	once	CASSLLAGAAVNEQFF	TGTGCCAGCAGCTTACTAGCGGGGGCCGCTGTGAATGAGCAGTTCTTC
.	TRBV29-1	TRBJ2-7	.	CSTRGTAYEQYF	TGCAGCACCCGCGGGACAGCTTACGAGCAGTACTTC
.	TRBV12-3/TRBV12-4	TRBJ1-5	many	CASTETAYSNQPQHF	TGTGCCAGTACCGAGACGGCGTATAGCAATCAGCCCCAGCATTTT
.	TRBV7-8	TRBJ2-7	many	CASSPLASSFYEQYF	TGTGCCAGCAGCCCCCTTGCTAGTAGTTTCTACGAGCAGTACTTC
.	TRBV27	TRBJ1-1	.	CASSAGTDKMNTEAFF	TGTGCCAGCAGTGCCGGGACCGATAAAATGAACACTGAAGCTTTCTTT
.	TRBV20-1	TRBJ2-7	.	CSATDSRSYEQYF	TGCAGTGCTACTGACAGCCGCTCCTACGAGCAGTACTTC
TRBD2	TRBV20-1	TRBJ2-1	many	CSAVTSGGPSYNEQFF	TGCAGTGCTGTGACTAGCGGGGGACCCTCCTACAATGAGCAGTTCTTC
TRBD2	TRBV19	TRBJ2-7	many	CASSTLGGNSYEQYF	TGTGCCAGTAGTACACTGGGGGGGAACTCCTACGAGCAGTACTTC
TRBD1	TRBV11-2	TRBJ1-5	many	CASSITGGDQPQHF	TGTGCCAGCAGCATAACAGGGGGCGATCAGCCCCAGCATTTT
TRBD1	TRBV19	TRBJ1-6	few	CASMGTGNSPLHF	TGTGCCAGTATGGGGACAGGGAATTCACCCCTCCACTTT
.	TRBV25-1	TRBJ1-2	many	CASSGTLLGGYTF	TGTGCCAGCAGTGGGACCCTACTGGGTGGCTACACCTTC
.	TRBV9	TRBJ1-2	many	CASSVVGPYAPGYTF	TGTGCCAGCAGCGTAGTCGGGCCATACGCCCCTGGCTACACCTTC
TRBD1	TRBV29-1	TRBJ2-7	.	CSVGGESYEQYF	TGCAGCGTAGGGGGCGAGTCCTACGAGCAGTACTTC
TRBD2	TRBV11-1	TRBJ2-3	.	CASSWPGSGGTDTQYF	TGTGCCAGCAGCTGGCCGGGGAGCGGGGGGACAGATACGCAGTATTTT
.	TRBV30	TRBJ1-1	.	CAWSVLLNTETFF	TGTGCCTGGAGTGTCCTGCTGAACACTGAAACTTTCTTT
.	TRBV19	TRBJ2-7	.	CASSIGRRVVDEQYF	TGTGCCAGTAGTATTGGGCGCAGGGTGGTTGACGAGCAGTACTTC
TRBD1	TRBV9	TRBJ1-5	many	CASSVEGASNQPQHF	TGTGCCAGCAGCGTAGAGGGGGCGAGCAATCAGCCCCAGCATTTT
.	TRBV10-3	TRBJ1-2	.	CAISESSTDTPNYGYTF	TGTGCCATCAGTGAGTCGAGTACAGACACCCCTAACTATGGCTACACCTTC
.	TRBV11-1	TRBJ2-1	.	CASSLAGGRAYNEQFF	TGTGCCAGCAGCTTAGCGGGGGGCAGGGCATACAATGAGCAGTTCTTC